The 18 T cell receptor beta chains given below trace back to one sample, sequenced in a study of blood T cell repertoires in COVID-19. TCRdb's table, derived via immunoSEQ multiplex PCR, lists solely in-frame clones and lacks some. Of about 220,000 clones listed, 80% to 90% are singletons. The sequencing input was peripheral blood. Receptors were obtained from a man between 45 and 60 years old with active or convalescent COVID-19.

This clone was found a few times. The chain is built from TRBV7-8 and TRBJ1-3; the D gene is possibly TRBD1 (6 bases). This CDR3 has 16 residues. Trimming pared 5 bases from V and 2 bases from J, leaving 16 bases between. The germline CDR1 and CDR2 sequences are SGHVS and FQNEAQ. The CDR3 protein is CASSILQGITGNTIYF. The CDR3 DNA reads TGTGCCAGCAGCATCCTACAGGGAATAACTGGAAACACCATATATTTT.

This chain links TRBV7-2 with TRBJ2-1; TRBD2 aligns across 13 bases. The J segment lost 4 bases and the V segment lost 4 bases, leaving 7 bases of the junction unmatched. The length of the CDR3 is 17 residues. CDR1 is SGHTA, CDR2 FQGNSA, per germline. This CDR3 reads CASSSRTSGSRYNEQFF. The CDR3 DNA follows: TGTGCCAGCAGCTCAAGGACTAGCGGGAGTAGGTACAATGAGCAGTTCTTC.

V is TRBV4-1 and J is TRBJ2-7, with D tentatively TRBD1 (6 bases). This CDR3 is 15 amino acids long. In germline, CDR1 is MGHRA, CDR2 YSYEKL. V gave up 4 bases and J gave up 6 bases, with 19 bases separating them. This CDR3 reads CASSPRGFMVGEQYF. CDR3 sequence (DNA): TGCGCCAGCAGCCCCAGGGGTTTTATGGTGGGCGAGCAGTACTTC.

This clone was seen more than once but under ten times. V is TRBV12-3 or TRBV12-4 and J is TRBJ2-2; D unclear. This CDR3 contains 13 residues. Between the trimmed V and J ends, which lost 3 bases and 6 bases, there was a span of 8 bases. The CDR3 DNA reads TGTGCCAGCAGTTTTTTATTTTCCGGGGAGCTGTTTTTT. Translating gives CASSFLFSGELFF.

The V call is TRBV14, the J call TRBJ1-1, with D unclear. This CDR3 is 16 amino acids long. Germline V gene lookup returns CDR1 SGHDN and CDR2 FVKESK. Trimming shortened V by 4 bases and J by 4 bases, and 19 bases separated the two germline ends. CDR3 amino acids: CASSLTTLGRSTEAFF. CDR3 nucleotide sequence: TGTGCCAGCAGCCTCACGACATTGGGCAGAAGCACTGAAGCTTTCTTT.

CDR3 protein: CATSGKGHPLGNTGELFF. The CDR3 DNA reads as TGTGCCACCAGTGGGAAGGGACATCCCTTGGGAAACACCGGGGAGCTGTTTTTT. The V call is TRBV24-1, the J call TRBJ2-2; weak D call: TRBD1 (6 bases). Germline V gene sequence: CDR1 KGHDR, CDR2 SFDVKD. The CDR3 is 18 residues long. Trimming cost V 5 bases and J 2 bases, with 20 bases left between them.

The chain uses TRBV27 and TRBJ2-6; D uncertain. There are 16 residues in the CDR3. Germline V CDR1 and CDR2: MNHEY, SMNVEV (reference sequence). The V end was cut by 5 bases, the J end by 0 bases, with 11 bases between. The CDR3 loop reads CASSPRINSGANVLTF. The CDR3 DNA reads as TGTGCCAGCAGTCCCAGGATTAACTCTGGGGCCAACGTCCTGACTTTC.

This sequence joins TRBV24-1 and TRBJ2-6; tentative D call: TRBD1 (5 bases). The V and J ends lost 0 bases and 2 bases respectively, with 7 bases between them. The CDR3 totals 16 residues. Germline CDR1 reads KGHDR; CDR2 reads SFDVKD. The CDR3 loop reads CATSDLGRAGANVLTF. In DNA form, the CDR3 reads TGTGCCACCAGTGATTTGGGCAGGGCTGGGGCCAACGTCCTGACTTTC.

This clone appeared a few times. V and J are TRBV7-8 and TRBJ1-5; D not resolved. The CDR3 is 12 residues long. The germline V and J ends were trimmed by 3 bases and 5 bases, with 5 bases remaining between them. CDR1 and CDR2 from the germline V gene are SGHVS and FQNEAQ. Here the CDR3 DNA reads TGTGCCAGCAGCTTCACAGATCAGCCCCAGCATTTT. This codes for CASSFTDQPQHF.

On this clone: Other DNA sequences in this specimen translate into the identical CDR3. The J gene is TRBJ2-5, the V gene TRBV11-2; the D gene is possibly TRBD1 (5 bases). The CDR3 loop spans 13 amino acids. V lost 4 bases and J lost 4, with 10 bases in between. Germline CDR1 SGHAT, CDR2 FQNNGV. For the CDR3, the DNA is TGTGCCAGCAGCTCGTCAGGGCGAGAGACCCAGTACTTC. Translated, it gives CASSSSGRETQYF.

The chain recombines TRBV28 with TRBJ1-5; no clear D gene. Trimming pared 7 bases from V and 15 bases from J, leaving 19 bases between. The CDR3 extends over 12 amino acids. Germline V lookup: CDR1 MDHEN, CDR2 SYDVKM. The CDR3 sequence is CASTTTHSPGHF. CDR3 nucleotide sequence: TGTGCCAGCACTACGACCCACAGCCCAGGGCATTTT.

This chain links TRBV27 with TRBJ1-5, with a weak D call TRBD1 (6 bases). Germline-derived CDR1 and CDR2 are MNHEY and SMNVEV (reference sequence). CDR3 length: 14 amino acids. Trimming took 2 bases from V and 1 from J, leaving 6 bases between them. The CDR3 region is CASSLGQSNQPQHF. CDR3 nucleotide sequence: TGTGCCAGCAGTTTAGGACAGAGCAATCAGCCCCAGCATTTT.

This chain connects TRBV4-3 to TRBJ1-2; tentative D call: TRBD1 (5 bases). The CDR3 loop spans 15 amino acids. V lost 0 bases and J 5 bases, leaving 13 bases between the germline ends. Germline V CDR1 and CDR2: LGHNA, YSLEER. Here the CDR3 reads CASSQDWGREYGYTF. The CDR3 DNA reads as TGCGCCAGCAGCCAAGATTGGGGCAGGGAATATGGCTACACCTTC.

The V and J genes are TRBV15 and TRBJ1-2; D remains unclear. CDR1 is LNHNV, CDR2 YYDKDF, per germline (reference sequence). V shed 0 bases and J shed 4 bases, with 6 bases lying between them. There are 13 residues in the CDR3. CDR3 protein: CATSRERGYGYTF. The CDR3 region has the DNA TGTGCCACCAGCAGAGAACGCGGCTATGGCTACACCTTC.

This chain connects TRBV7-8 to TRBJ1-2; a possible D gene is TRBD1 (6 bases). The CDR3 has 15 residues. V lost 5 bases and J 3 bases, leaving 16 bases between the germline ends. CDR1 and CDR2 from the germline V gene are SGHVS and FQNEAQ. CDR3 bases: TGTGCCAGCAGCCTAGGGGGAGGTGATGACTATGGCTACACCTTC. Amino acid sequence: CASSLGGGDDYGYTF.

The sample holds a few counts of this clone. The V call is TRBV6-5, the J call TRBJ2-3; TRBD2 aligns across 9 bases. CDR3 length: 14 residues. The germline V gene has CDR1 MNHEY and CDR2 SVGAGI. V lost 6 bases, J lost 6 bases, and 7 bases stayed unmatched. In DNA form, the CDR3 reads TGTGCCAGCAGGGCTAGCGGGGTAGTGGATACGCAGTATTTT. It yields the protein CASRASGVVDTQYF.

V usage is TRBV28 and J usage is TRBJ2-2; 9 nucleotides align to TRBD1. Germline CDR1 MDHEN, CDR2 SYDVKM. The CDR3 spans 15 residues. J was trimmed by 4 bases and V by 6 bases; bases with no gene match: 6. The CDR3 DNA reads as TGTGCCAGCAGGGACAGGGGTCGGAGCACCGGGGAGCTGTTTTTT. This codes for CASRDRGRSTGELFF.

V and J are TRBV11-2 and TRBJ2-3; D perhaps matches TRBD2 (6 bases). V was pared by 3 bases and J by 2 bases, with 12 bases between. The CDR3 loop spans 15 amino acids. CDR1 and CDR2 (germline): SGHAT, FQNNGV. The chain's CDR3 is CASSLGLAITDTQYF. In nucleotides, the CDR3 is TGTGCCAGCAGCTTGGGGCTAGCGATCACAGATACGCAGTATTTT. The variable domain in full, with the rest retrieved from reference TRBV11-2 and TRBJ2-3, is EAGVAQSPRYKIIEKRQSVAFWCNPISGHATLYWYQQILGQGPKLLIQFQNNGVVDDSQLPKDRFSAERLKGVDSTLKIQPAKLEDSAVYLCASSLGLAITDTQYFGPGTRLTVL.